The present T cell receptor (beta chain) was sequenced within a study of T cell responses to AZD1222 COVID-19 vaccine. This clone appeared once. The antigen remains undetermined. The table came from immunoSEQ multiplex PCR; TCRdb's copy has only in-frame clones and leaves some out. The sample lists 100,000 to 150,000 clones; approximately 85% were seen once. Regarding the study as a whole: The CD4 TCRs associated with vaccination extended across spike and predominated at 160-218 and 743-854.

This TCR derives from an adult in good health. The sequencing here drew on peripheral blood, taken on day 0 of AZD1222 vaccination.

The DNA of the CDR3 is TGCGCCAGCAGTATCCAACAGGGTAAAGCTTTCTTT. Translating gives CASSIQQGKAFF. This chain uses TRBV10-2 with TRBJ1-1, with TRBD1 as a possible D gene (6 bases). Germline V CDR1 and CDR2: WSHSY, SAAADI. V lost 5 bases and J lost 9, with 13 bases in between. The CDR3 has 12 residues.